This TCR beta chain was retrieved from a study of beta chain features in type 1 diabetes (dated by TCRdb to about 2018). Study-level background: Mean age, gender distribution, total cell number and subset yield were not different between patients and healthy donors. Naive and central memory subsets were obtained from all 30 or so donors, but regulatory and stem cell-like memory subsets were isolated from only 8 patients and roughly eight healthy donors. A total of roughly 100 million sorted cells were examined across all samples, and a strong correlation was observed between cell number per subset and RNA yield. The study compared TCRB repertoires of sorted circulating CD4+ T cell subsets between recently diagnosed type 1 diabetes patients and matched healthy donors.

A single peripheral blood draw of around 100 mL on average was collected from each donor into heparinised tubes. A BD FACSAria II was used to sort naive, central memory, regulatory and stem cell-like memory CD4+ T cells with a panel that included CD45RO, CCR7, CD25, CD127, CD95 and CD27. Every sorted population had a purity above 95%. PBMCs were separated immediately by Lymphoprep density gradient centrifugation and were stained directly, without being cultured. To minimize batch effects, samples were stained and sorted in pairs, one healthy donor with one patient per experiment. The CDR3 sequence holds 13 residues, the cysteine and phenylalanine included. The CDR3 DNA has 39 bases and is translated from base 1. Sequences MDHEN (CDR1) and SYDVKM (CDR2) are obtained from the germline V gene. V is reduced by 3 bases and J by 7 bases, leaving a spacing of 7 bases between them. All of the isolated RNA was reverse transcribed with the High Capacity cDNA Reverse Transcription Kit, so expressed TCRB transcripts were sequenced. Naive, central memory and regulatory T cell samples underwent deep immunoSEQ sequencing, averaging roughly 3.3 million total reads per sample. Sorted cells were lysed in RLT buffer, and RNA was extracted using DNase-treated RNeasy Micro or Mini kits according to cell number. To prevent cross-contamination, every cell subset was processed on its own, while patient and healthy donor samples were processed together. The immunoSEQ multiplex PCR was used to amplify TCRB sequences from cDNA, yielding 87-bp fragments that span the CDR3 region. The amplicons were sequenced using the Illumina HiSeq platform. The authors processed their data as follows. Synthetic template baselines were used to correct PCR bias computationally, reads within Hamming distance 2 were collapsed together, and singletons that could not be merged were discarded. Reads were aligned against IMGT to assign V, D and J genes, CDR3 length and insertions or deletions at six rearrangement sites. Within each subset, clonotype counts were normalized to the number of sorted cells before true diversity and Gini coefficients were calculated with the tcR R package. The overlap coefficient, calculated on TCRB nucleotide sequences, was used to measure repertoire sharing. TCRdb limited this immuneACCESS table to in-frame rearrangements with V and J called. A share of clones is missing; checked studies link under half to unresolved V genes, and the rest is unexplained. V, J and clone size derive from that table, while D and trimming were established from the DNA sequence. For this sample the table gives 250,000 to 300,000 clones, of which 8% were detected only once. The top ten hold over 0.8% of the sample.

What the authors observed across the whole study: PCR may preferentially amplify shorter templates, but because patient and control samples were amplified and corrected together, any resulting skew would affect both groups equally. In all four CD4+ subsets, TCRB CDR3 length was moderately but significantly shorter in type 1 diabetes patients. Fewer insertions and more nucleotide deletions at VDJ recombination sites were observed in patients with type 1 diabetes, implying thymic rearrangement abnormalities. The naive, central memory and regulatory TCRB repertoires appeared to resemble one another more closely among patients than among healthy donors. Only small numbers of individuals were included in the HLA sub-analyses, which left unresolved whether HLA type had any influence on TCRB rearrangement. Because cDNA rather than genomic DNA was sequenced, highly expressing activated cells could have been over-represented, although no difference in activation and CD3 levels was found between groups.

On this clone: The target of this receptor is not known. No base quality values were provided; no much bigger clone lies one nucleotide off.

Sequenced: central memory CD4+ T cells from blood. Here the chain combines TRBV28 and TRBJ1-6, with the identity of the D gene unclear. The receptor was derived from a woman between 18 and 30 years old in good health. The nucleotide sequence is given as TGTGCCAGCAGTTTTGCAGCGAATTCACCCCTCCACTTT. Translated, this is CASSFAANSPLHF.